These 13 T cell receptor beta chains were all obtained from the same sample, sequenced in a study of T-cell reconstitution after alpha-beta-depleted transplantation in children. Preparation of the TCRbeta library involved a method that used unique molecular identifiers. One entry per CDR3 protein, called by TCRdb with MiXCR from the PCR reads. The repertoire consists of over 400,000 distinct CDR3 sequences, with roughly an eighth occurring once and the leading ten covering under 7%. The sequenced sample was PBMCs from the stem cell graft donor, obtained from the stem cell graft. All receptors derive from a human donor who donated a stem cell graft to a child with combined immunodeficiency.

This clonotype was found many times. The V call is TRBV20-1, the J call TRBJ2-3, with 8 nucleotides matching TRBD2. Unmatched junction bases numbered 10, after V lost 0 bases and J lost 5 bases. CDR1 DFQATT and CDR2 SNEGSKA come from the germline V gene (reference sequence). CDR3 length: 16 amino acids. In DNA, the CDR3 is TGCAGTGCTAGAGAGAAGGCGGGGGGCTACGGAGATACGCAGTATTTT. Protein: CSAREKAGGYGDTQYF.

The chain carries TRBV30 and TRBJ2-1, with D perhaps matching TRBD1 (6 bases). Germline assignment: CDR1 GTSNPN and CDR2 SVGIG (reference sequence). V gave up 2 bases and J gave up 12 bases, with 23 bases separating them. The CDR3 is 15 amino acids. CDR3 protein: CAWSRRGHPGLAQFF. In nucleotides, the CDR3 is TGTGCCTGGAGTCGCAGGGGTCACCCCGGTCTCGCGCAGTTCTTC.

This clonotype has ten or more counts. V gene TRBV29-1 combines with J gene TRBJ2-1; 7 nucleotides match TRBD1. Germline assignment: CDR1 SQVTM and CDR2 ANQGSEA. This CDR3 is built from 14 residues. The V segment lost 5 bases and the J segment 0 bases; nucleotides outside the gene matches: 4. For the CDR3, the DNA is TGCAGCGTTTCGACAGGGAGCTCCTACAATGAGCAGTTCTTC. It yields the protein CSVSTGSSYNEQFF.

This chain links TRBV7-9 with TRBJ1-2, with 8 bases that match TRBD1. This CDR3 comprises 17 residues. The V gene end was trimmed by 0 bases and the J gene end by 4 bases; junction bases not matched to a gene: 10. The V gene's germline CDR1 is SEHNR and CDR2 FQNEAQ (reference sequence). The CDR3 loop reads CASSLAETGEVLYGYTF. Here the CDR3 DNA reads TGTGCCAGCAGCTTAGCCGAGACAGGGGAGGTGCTCTATGGCTACACCTTC.

This clonotype turned up a few times. V gene TRBV6-5 combines with J gene TRBJ1-5; the D is unclear. V lost 2 bases and J 0 bases, leaving 5 bases between the germline ends. CDR3 length: 14 residues. Germline lookup yields CDR1 MNHEY and CDR2 SVGAGI. The CDR3 region is CASSYEGSNQPQHF. The CDR3, as DNA: TGTGCCAGCAGTTACGAGGGTAGCAATCAGCCCCAGCATTTT.

This rearrangement joins TRBV6-5 to TRBJ2-2; no definite D call. Trimming took 2 bases from V and 3 from J, leaving 10 bases between them. Germline-derived CDR1 and CDR2 are MNHEY and SVGAGI. This CDR3 has 15 amino acids. The CDR3 DNA follows: TGTGCCAGCAGTTACCGGAAAGGGCACACCGGGGAGCTGTTTTTT. Its translation: CASSYRKGHTGELFF.

The table lists this clonotype with a few counts. The rearrangement joins TRBV4-3 to TRBJ2-3; 7 bases map to TRBD2. This CDR3 is 15 amino acids long. Per germline, CDR1 LGHNA and CDR2 YSLEER. V lost 4 bases, J lost 4 bases, and 8 bases stayed unmatched. Here the CDR3 DNA reads TGCGCCAGCAGCCCCCGGGGAGGGTCCCCAGATACGCAGTATTTT. This translates into CASSPRGGSPDTQYF.

The table lists this clonotype with a few counts. CDR3 sequence (DNA): TGTGCCAGCAGTTGGGGACTTCCTAGCACAGATACGCAGTATTTT. Its translation: CASSWGLPSTDTQYF. The chain has TRBV6-2 or TRBV6-3 and TRBJ2-3; D possibly corresponds to TRBD2 (6 bases). V was pared by 4 bases and J by 0 bases, with 11 bases between. CDR3 size: 15 residues. The V gene's germline CDR1 is MNHEY and CDR2 SVGEGT.

The gene calls are TRBV20-1 and TRBJ2-3, with TRBD2 matching 12 bases. CDR1 and CDR2 (germline): DFQATT, SNEGSKA (reference sequence). This CDR3 is built from 17 residues. The junction had 8 bases not matched to a gene; V was cut back by 1 base and J by 3 bases. The CDR3 reads CSARGRRLAGVTDTQYF. The CDR3 nucleotides are TGCAGTGCTAGAGGCCGTCGACTAGCGGGAGTGACAGATACGCAGTATTTT.

This clonotype was recorded a few times. The chain is built from TRBV5-1 and TRBJ2-7; 9 positions match TRBD2. Looked up from germline, CDR1 is SGHRS and CDR2 is YFSETQ. The CDR3 contains 17 residues. V trimming: 4 bases; J trimming: 2 bases; junction bases outside the gene matches: 13. CDR3 loop: CASSRLGAGGYPYEQYF. CDR3 DNA sequence: TGCGCCAGCAGCCGGTTAGGGGCGGGGGGGTACCCCTACGAGCAGTACTTC.

This rearrangement joins TRBV20-1 to TRBJ2-1, with 9 bases lining up with TRBD2. V shed 6 bases, J shed 0 bases, and the junction held 15 bases outside the gene matches. Looked up from germline, CDR1 is DFQATT and CDR2 is SNEGSKA (reference sequence). The CDR3 covers 18 residues. The chain's CDR3 is CSARAELAGLSSYNEQFF. In DNA form, the CDR3 reads TGCAGTGCCCGGGCGGAGCTAGCGGGGCTGAGCTCCTACAATGAGCAGTTCTTC.

This clonotype has a single count. One end of the junction is discordant with germline, which a read error may explain. The chain recombines TRBV12-3 or TRBV12-4 with TRBJ2-5; D is undetermined. CDR3 length: 14 amino acids. The DNA of the CDR3 is TGTCCCAGCAGTAACTATCAGAGCCAAGAGACCCAGTACTTC. This gives the protein CPSSNYQSQETQYF.

This clonotype was seen once. V usage is TRBV12-3 or TRBV12-4 and J usage is TRBJ2-3, with 13 bases that match TRBD2. CDR3 length: 17 amino acids. The ends lost 4 bases at V and 2 bases at J; junction bases unmatched: 6. The CDR3 DNA is TGTGCCAGCAGTTCCTGGACTAGCGGGAGAGACACAGATACGCAGTATTTT. The encoded protein is CASSSWTSGRDTDTQYF.